The entry below describes one TCR beta chain. This entry is derived from a study of blood T cell repertoires in COVID-19. Overall study context: PBMCs, B-cell-depleted T cells, or T cells provided the cDNA or gDNA that made up the material.

In the study's own analysis: From reference gene primer amplification, estimates of nucleated cell counts were derived. Clones were sequenced by immunoSEQ multiplex PCR, and TCRdb holds only the in-frame ones, with some missing. From that table come the V and J calls and clone size; the DNA was used to work out D and trimming. The data contain around 230,000 clones, roughly nine tenths of them singletons. The age range of participants was about 18 to 90 years, with residence in about two dozen US areas. Self-reported history from a screening survey and questionnaire set each donor's cohort. Germline V CDR1 and CDR2: SQVTM, ANQGSEA. This CDR3 region has 15 residues. V lost 7 bases, J lost 3 bases, and 10 bases stayed unmatched.

The rearrangement links TRBV29-1 to TRBJ1-2; the match to TRBD1 covers 11 bases. Sequencing was done on a sample of PBMCs or T cells enriched from blood (not recorded which). The receptor comes from a woman in her twenties or thirties who had recovered from COVID-19. CDR3 loop: CSARTGQGEYYGYTF. CDR3 in DNA: TGCAGCGCCAGAACGGGACAGGGGGAGTACTATGGCTACACCTTC.